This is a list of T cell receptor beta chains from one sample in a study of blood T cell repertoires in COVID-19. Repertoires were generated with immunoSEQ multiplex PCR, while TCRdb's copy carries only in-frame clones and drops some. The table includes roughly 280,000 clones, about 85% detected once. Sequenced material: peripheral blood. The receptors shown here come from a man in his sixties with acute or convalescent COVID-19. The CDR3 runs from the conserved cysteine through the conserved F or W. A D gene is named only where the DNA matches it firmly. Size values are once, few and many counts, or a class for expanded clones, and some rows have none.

TGCGCCAGCAGGCTAGCGGGGGGGAGGAATGAGCAGTTCTTC	CASRLAGGRNEQFF	TRBD2	-	TRBJ2-1	TRBV10-2
TGTGCCAGTTCGGGACAGCTTTATCAGCCCCAGCATTTT	CASSGQLYQPQHF	TRBD1	few	TRBJ1-5	TRBV19
TGTGCCAGCAGCTTGCGCCGAAGGAGGGAGGAGACCCAGTACTTC	CASSLRRRREETQYF	-	-	TRBJ2-5	TRBV7-6
TGCGCCAGCAGCTCCGGCCTAGCTGGTAGCACAGATACGCAGTATTTT	CASSSGLAGSTDTQYF	-	-	TRBJ2-3	TRBV5-1
TGTGCCAGCAGTGAGGACTCCATATCCTACGAGCAGTACTTC	CASSEDSISYEQYF	-	-	TRBJ2-7	TRBV2
TGTGCCAGCAGCTTAAATGTCCGGACAGGGGGTAGGAGCTCCTACGAGCAGTACTTC	CASSLNVRTGGRSSYEQYF	TRBD1	-	TRBJ2-7	TRBV11-2
TGTGCCAGCAGCCAAGACGCAGGACTTAGCACAGATACGCAGTATTTT	CASSQDAGLSTDTQYF	-	once	TRBJ2-3	TRBV3-1/TRBV3-2
TGCGCCAGCTTTGGGACAGGGCCTAACTATGGCTACACCTTC	CASFGTGPNYGYTF	TRBD1	-	TRBJ1-2	TRBV5-1
TGTGCCAGCAGCTTAGAAACGACTGGGGGCTACACCTTC	CASSLETTGGYTF	-	once	TRBJ1-2	TRBV7-9
TGTGCCAGCAGTGGCCGAGGGGCGGGGAACTACAATGAGCAGTTCTTC	CASSGRGAGNYNEQFF	-	-	TRBJ2-1	TRBV6-1
TGTGCCAGTCCAGGGGGTGGAGGGCTACTCATGAACACTGAAGCTTTCTTT	CASPGGGGLLMNTEAFF	TRBD1	-	TRBJ1-1	TRBV19
TGTGCCAGCAGCGGGACAGGGGCCGGGGAGCTGTTTTTT	CASSGTGAGELFF	TRBD1	-	TRBJ2-2	TRBV9
TGTGCCAGCAGCTCCAGACAGGGGGATCAGCCCCAGCATTTT	CASSSRQGDQPQHF	TRBD1	-	TRBJ1-5	TRBV7-2
TGCGCCAGCAGCCAACCGACGGGACTAGCGGGAGTGGATACGCAGTATTTT	CASSQPTGLAGVDTQYF	TRBD2	-	TRBJ2-3	TRBV5-1
TGTGCCAGCAGTTTGGGCAGGGGGTTTCAGCCCCAGCATTTT	CASSLGRGFQPQHF	TRBD1	-	TRBJ1-5	TRBV28
TGTGCCAGCAGCTCACGGACAGGGCCCTATAATTCACCCCTCCACTTT	CASSSRTGPYNSPLHF	TRBD1	-	TRBJ1-6	TRBV9
TGTGCCAGCAGCTCGGGACTAACGGCAGGGACCCAGTACTTC	CASSSGLTAGTQYF	TRBD2	-	TRBJ2-5	TRBV7-2
TGTGCCAGCAGCCTCGCCGACAGGGGACGCGGAGCTTTCTTT	CASSLADRGRGAFF	TRBD1	-	TRBJ1-1	TRBV7-8
TGTGCCAGTAGTATCAGGCGGGGAGCCTACGAGCAGTACTTC	CASSIRRGAYEQYF	-	-	TRBJ2-7	TRBV19
TGTGCCAGCAGTTTAGACTACCTCGCGAACACCGGGGAGCTGTTTTTT	CASSLDYLANTGELFF	-	-	TRBJ2-2	TRBV28
TGTGCCAGCAGCCCCGACCAGGGGACCGCCTACGAGCAGTACTTC	CASSPDQGTAYEQYF	-	-	TRBJ2-7	TRBV5-5
TGTGCCAGCACCGGGACTGCCTATAACACCGGGGAGCTGTTTTTT	CASTGTAYNTGELFF	-	-	TRBJ2-2	TRBV6-5
TGTGCCAGCAGTTTGGCGGGAACCAACAATGAGCAGTTCTTC	CASSLAGTNNEQFF	-	-	TRBJ2-1	TRBV27
TGTGCCTGGAGGCCCAGGGTCCCTGAAGCTTTCTTT	CAWRPRVPEAFF	-	-	TRBJ1-1	TRBV30
TGTGCCAGCAGCCTGGGGACAATATCAGGGGATACGCAGTATTTT	CASSLGTISGDTQYF	-	few	TRBJ2-3	TRBV3-1/TRBV3-2
TGTGCCAGCAGTGGACAGGGGGCGAGGACTGAAGCTTTCTTT	CASSGQGARTEAFF	TRBD1	-	TRBJ1-1	TRBV6-2/TRBV6-3
TGTGCCAGTAGTACCCAAGCGGGATTCATCGGGGAGCTGTTTTTT	CASSTQAGFIGELFF	TRBD2	-	TRBJ2-2	TRBV19
TGTGCCAGCAGCCTAGGAGGTGGCTACACCTTC	CASSLGGGYTF	-	-	TRBJ1-2	TRBV5-4
TGCGCCAGCAGCAACCGCCACAGGGCTGGGGCCAACGTCCTGACTTTC	CASSNRHRAGANVLTF	-	-	TRBJ2-6	TRBV5-1
TGTGCCAGCAGCTTTGGGGGGGCCGGAAAACTGTTTTTT	CASSFGGAGKLFF	-	few	TRBJ1-4	TRBV5-6
TGTGCCAGCAGCTATAGCGGGAGGGCCGGGGAGCAGTACTTC	CASSYSGRAGEQYF	TRBD2	once	TRBJ2-7	TRBV11-2
TGTGCCACAAGAGCGGGGGGGCAGGGAGATACGCAGTATTTT	CATRAGGQGDTQYF	TRBD2	-	TRBJ2-3	TRBV6-5
TGCGCCAGCAGCGATCACGGACTAGCGGGAGTGAATGAGCAGTTCTTC	CASSDHGLAGVNEQFF	TRBD2	-	TRBJ2-1	TRBV23-1
TGTGCCATCGGGGCGAGCGGGGGGGCCTACGAGCAGTACTTC	CAIGASGGAYEQYF	TRBD2	-	TRBJ2-7	TRBV10-3
TGTGCCAGCAGCTTGAATCCGGGACAGAGTTTCTTT	CASSLNPGQSFF	TRBD1	-	TRBJ1-1	TRBV7-9
TGTGCCAGCTCACTCTCCGCGGGGGGGACCCAGTACTTC	CASSLSAGGTQYF	TRBD2	-	TRBJ2-5	TRBV18
TGTGCCAGCATGGGCGGACTAGTACCCTACGAGCAGTACTTC	CASMGGLVPYEQYF	TRBD2	few	TRBJ2-7	TRBV28